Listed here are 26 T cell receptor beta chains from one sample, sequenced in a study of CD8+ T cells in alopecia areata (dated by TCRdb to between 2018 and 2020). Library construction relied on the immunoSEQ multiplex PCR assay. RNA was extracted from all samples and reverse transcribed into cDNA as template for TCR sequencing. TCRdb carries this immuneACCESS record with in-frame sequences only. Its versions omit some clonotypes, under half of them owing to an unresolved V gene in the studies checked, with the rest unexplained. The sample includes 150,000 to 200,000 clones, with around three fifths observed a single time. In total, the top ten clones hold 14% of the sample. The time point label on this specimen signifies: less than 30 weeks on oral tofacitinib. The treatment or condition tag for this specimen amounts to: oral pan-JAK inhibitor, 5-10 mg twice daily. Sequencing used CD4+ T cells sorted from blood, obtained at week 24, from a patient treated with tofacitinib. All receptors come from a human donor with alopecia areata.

The CDR3 region has the DNA TGTGCCATCAGTGAGTCGTCGGGAAATCAGCCCCAGCATTTT. It translates to CAISESSGNQPQHF. J is TRBJ1-5 and V is TRBV10-3; the D is unclear. The germline V gene has CDR1 ENHRY and CDR2 SYGVKD. V lost 0 bases to trimming and J lost 4 bases, with 7 bases between them. CDR3 length: 14 residues.

Here the CDR3 DNA reads TGTGCCAGCAGTTCGAAACCACAGGGCTCCTATGGCTACACCTTC. It specifies CASSSKPQGSYGYTF. The J gene is TRBJ1-2, the V gene TRBV5-6, with D perhaps matching TRBD1 (6 bases). The V gene lost 5 bases and the J gene lost 4 bases, with 18 bases spanning the gap. Germline V gene lookup returns CDR1 SGHDT and CDR2 YYEEEE. The CDR3 is made up of 15 amino acids.

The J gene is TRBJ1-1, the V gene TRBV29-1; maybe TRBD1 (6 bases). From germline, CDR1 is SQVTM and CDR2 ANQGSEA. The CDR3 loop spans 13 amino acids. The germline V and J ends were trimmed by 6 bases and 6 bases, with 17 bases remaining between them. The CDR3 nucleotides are TGCAGCGTCCGCCATGGAGGGGGGGCTGAAGCTTTCTTT. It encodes CSVRHGGGAEAFF.

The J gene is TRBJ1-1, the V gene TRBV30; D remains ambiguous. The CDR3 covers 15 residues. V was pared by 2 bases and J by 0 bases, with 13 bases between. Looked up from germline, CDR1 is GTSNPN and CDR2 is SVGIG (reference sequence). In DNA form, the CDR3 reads TGTGCCTGGAGTCGGAGAGCCCGATTGAACACTGAAGCTTTCTTT. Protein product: CAWSRRARLNTEAFF.

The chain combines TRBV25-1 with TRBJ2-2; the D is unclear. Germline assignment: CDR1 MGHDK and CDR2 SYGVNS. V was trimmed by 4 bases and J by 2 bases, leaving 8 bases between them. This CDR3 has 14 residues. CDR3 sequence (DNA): TGTGCCAGCAGTGGGCAGTTTAACACCGGGGAGCTGTTTTTT. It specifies CASSGQFNTGELFF.

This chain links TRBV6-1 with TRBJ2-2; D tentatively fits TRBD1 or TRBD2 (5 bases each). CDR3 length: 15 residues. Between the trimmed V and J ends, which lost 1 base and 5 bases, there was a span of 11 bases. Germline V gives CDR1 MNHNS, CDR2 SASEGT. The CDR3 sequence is CASSEGGLYTGELFF. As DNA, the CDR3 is TGTGCCAGCAGTGAAGGGGGGTTGTATACCGGGGAGCTGTTTTTT.

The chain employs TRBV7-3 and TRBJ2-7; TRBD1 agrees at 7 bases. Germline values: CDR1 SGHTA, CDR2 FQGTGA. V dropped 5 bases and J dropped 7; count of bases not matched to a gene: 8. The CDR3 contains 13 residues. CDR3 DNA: TGTGCCAGCAGCCCTAGACAGGGCGGGGAGCAGTACTTC. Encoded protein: CASSPRQGGEQYF.

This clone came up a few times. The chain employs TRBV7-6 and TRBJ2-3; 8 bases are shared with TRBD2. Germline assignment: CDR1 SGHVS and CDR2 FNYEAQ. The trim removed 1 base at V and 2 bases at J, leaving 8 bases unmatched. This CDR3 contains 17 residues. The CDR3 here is CASSLGLAGSTTDTQYF. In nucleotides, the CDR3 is TGTGCCAGCAGCTTAGGCCTAGCGGGCTCCACCACAGATACGCAGTATTTT.

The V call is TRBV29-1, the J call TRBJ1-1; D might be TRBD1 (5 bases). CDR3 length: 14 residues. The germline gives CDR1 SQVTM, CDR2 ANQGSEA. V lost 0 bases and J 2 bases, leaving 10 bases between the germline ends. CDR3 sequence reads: CSVEDSGFNTEAFF. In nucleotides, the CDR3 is TGCAGCGTTGAAGATTCAGGGTTCAACACTGAAGCTTTCTTT.

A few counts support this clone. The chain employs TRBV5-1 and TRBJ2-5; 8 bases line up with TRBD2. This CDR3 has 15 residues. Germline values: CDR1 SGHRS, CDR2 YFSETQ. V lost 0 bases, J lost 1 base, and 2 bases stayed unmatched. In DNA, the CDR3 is TGCGCCAGCAGCTTGGTAGCGGGGAGCCAAGAGACCCAGTACTTC. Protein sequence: CASSLVAGSQETQYF.

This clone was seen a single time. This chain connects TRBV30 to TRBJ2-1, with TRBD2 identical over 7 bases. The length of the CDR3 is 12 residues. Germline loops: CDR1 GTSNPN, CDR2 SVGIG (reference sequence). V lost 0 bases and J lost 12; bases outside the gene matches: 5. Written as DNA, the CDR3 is TGTGCCTGGAGTGTACGCGGGGGAGTGCAGTTCTTC. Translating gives CAWSVRGGVQFF.

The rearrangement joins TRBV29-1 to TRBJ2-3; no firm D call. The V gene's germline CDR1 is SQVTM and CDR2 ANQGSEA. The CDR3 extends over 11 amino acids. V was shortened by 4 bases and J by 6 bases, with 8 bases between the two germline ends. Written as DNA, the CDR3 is TGCAGCGTTGTGGTGGGGGATACGCAGTATTTT. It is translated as CSVVVGDTQYF.

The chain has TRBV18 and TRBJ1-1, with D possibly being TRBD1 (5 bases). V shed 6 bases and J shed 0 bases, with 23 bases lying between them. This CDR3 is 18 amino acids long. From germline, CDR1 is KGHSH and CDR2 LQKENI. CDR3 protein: CASSSTAGRGVLNTEAFF. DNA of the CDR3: TGTGCCAGCTCGTCGACCGCAGGGAGGGGAGTTTTGAACACTGAAGCTTTCTTT.

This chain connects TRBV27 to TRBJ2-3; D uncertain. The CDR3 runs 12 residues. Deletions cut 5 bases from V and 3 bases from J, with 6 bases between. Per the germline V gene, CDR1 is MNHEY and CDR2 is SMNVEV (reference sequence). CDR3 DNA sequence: TGTGCCAGCAGTCAGAATACAGATACGCAGTATTTT. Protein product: CASSQNTDTQYF.

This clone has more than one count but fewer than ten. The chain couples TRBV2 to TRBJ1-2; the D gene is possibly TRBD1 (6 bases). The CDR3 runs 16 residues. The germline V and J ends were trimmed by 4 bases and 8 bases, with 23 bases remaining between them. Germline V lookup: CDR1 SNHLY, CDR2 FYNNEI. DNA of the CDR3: TGTGCCAGCAGTGTAACAGGGATAAACCTATCGGGGGGCTACACCTTC. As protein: CASSVTGINLSGGYTF.

The CDR3 DNA sequence: TGTGCCACCAGCTCCCGGGACAGGGGCGGACGTGAAGCTTTCTTT. Protein: CATSSRDRGGREAFF. The chain joins TRBV15 to TRBJ1-1, with 10 bases lining up with TRBD1. The CDR3 contains 15 residues. Trimming at V came to 5 bases and at J to 7 bases, leaving 10 bases not matched to a gene. From germline, CDR1 is LNHNV and CDR2 YYDKDF (reference sequence).

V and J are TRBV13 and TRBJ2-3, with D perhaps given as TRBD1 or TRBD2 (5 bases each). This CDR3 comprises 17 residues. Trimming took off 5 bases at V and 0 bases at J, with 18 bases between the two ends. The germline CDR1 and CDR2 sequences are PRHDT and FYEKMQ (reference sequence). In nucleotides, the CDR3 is TGTGCCAGCAGCAGGGACCTCCGGACACCAAGCACAGATACGCAGTATTTT. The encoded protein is CASSRDLRTPSTDTQYF.

The CDR3 coding sequence is TGCGCCAGCAGCCCTACGGACAGAGAGAATGAAAAACTGTTTTTT. Translated: CASSPTDRENEKLFF. The chain links TRBV5-1 to TRBJ1-4; D is perhaps TRBD1 (6 bases). The CDR3 is 15 residues long. V gave up 4 bases and J gave up 5 bases, with 15 bases separating them. Looked up from germline, CDR1 is SGHRS and CDR2 is YFSETQ. Drawing the rest from reference TRBV5-1 and TRBJ1-4, the complete variable domain is KAGVTQTPRYLIKTRGQQVTLSCSPISGHRSVSWYQQTPGQGLQFLFEYFSETQRNKGNFPGRFSGRQFSNSRSEMNVSTLELGDSALYLCASSPTDRENEKLFFGSGTQLSVL.

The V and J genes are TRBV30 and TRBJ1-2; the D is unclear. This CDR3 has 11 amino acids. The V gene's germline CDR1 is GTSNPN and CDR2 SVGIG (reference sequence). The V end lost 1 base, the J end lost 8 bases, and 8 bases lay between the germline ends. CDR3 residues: CAWSGPNGYTF. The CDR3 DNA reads TGTGCCTGGAGTGGCCCAAACGGCTACACCTTC.

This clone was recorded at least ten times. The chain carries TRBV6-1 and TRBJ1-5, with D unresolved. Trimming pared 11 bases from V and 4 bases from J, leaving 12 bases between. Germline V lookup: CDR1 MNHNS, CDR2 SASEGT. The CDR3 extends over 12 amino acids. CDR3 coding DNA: TGTGCCGTAACAGAGCGAAATCAGCCCCAGCATTTT. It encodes CAVTERNQPQHF.

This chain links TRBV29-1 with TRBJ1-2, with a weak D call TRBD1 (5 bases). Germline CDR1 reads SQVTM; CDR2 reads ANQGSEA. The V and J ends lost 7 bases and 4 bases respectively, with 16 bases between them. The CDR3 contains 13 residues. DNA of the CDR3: TGCAGCGCGGTGGGACGGGGTATCTATGGCTACACCTTC. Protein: CSAVGRGIYGYTF.

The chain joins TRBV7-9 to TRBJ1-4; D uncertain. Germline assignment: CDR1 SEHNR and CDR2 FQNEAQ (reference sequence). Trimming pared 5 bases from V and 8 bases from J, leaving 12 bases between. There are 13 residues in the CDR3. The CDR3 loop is CASSISGNEKLFF. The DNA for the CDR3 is TGTGCCAGCAGCATCTCGGGGAACGAAAAACTGTTTTTT.

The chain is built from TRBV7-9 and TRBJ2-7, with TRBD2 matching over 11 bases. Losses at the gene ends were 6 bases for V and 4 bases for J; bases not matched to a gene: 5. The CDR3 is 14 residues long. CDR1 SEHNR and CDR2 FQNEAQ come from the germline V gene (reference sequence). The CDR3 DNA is TGTGCCAGCAGGAGACTAGCGGGGACATACGAGCAGTACTTC. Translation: CASRRLAGTYEQYF. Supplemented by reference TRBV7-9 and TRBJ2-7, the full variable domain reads DTGVSQNPRHKITKRGQNVTFRCDPISEHNRLYWYRQTLGQGPEFLTYFQNEAQLEKSRLLSDRFSAERPKGSFSTLEIQRTEQGDSAMYLCASRRLAGTYEQYFGPGTRLTVT.

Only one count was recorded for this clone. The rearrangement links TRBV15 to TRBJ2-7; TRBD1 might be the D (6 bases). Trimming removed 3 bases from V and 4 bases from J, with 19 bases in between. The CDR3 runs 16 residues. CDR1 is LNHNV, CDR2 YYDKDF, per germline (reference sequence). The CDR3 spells CATSSVAGAGSYEQYF. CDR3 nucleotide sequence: TGTGCCACCAGCAGCGTCGCAGGGGCAGGCTCTTACGAGCAGTACTTC.

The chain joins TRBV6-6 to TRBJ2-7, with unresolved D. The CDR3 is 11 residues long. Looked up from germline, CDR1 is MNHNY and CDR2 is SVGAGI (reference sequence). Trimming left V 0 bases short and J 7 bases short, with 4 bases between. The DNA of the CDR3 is TGTGCCAGCAGTTACTCGAGAGAGCAGTACTTC. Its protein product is CASSYSREQYF.

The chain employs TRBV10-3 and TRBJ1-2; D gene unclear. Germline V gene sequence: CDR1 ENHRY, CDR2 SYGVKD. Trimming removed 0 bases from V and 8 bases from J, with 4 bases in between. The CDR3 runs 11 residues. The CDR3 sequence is CAISESGGYTF. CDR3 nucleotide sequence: TGTGCCATCAGTGAGTCGGGCGGCTACACCTTC.